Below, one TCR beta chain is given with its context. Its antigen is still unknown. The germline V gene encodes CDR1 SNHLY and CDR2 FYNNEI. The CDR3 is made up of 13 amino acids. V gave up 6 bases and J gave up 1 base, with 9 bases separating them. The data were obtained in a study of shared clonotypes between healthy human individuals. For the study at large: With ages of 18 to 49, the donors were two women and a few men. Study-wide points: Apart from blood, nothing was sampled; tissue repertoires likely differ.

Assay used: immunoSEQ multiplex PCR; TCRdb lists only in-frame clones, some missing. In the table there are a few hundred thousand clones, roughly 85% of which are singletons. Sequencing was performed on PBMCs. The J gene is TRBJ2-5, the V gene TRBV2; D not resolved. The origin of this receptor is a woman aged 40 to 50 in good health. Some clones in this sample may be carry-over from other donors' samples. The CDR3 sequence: CASRAFAQETQYF. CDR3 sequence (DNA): TGTGCCAGCAGGGCCTTTGCCCAAGAGACCCAGTACTTC. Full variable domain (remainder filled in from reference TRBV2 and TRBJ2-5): EPEVTQTPSHQVTQMGQEVILRCVPISNHLYFYWYRQILGQKVEFLVSFYNNEISEKSEIFDDQFSVERPDGSNFTLKIRSTKLEDSAMYFCASRAFAQETQYFGPGTRLLVL.